This T cell receptor (beta chain) originates from a study of cytomegalovirus exposure and HLA in healthy donors (dated by TCRdb to about 2017). For context, the study as a whole: An earlier analysis of some 500 of the donors reported more than 250 Gb of sequence data and 117 million unique TCR beta sequences from about 180 million T cells. An early release that covered roughly 600 HLA-typed donors contained around 330 gigabases of sequencing data and approximately 85 million unique TCR sequences. Both class I and class II loci were covered by HLA typing, at four-digit resolution. The study combined high-throughput TCR immunosequencing, statistical association of individual TCRs with disease status, and machine learning to predict cytomegalovirus infection status. A later genetic analysis used genome-wide SNP genotypes for about 60% of the roughly 700 donors, treating that subset as a discovery cohort. To decide whether each TCR beta V gene segment behaved as functional or pseudogenic, an earlier analysis of approximately 620 of the donors relied on high-throughput TCR beta sequencing. Of the roughly 400 genotyped donors, 75% to 85% were placed in the genetic ancestry cluster associated with self-reported Caucasian donors. Donor age, sex, ethnicity and CMV serostatus were compiled alongside the repertoire data. The study used immunosequencing to profile the T cell repertoires of hundreds of subjects and linked those repertoires to cytomegalovirus serostatus. The aim of the study was to test whether cataloging public T cell receptors could identify signatures of past pathogen exposure. Among 398 genotyped donors of the cohort, an average of around 240,000 unique TCR beta nucleotide sequences were sequenced per donor, around 20% of them non-productive. Because of strong linkage in the cohort, five DR-DQ haplotypes were treated as single units for association and clustering. Besides the first cohort of 666 subjects, a separate validation cohort made up of roughly 120 different subjects was used. A later analysis re-examined previously published TCR beta repertoires from hundreds of donors and added high-resolution HLA genotyping to investigate patterns of TCR occurrence. The later analysis used no new phenotypic data to find candidate immune exposures, relying instead on TCR beta sequences and their occurrence across donors. Typing coverage differed by locus: A, B, C, DRB1 and DQB1 were typed in roughly 629-630 donors, DQA1 in 522, DPA1 in approximately 610, and DPB1 in 400 to 480. Every discovery cohort repertoire had been produced on one sequencing platform. The paper as a whole reports these results and caveats: While some public TCRs were present in many individuals, most TCR sequences turned up only very rarely across donors. Cytomegalovirus status was reported to be diagnosed by the classifier with high specificity and sensitivity in both the original and validation cohorts. For the cohort, immune exposure information was limited to CMV serostatus. Because some donors lacked HLA typing at each locus, the association tests relied only on the typed subset. The study gave a list of about 170 TCR beta chains associated with cytomegalovirus. In a later analysis, HLA-associated TCR beta chains were found to be more clonally expanded and to have lower generation probabilities than equally common non-associated chains. Sequencing depth was assumed to be roughly uniform across donors in the presence/absence analyses, though that assumption may not hold. The sequencing pipeline was judged likely to have produced a cluster of highly shared sequence variants as a technical artifact. In vitro tests confirmed that a few of the cytomegalovirus-associated TCR beta chains recognize cytomegalovirus antigens. In a later analysis, several top co-occurrence clusters were reported to appear linked to parvovirus B19, influenza, CMV and Epstein-Barr virus. Some IMGT-functional V segments, including TRBV6-2 and TRBV6-3, could not be told apart with the 87-base-pair reads, so those segments were excluded. The earlier analysis of approximately 540 of the donors excluded seventeen rarely observed V segments, including chromosome 9 orphons, because counts were too low. In a later genetic analysis, fewer N-insertions in productive TCRs were reported among donors in an Asian-associated ancestry cluster than the roughly 640-donor mean. When HLA alleles, especially DR and DQ, strongly co-occurred, TCR associations were difficult to assign to individual alleles. A later analysis found that TCR association rates varied across HLA loci, with DRB1 alleles showing the most associated TCRs and HLA-C alleles the fewest. Linkage disequilibrium might explain the correlated functional status among segregating V segments, but an unknown experimental factor could not be excluded. A further reported finding was that TCR beta sequences accurately predicted the HLA-A and HLA-B alleles for most subjects in the first cohort. In an earlier analysis of around 600 of the donors, most TCR beta V segments appeared in productive rearrangements about 90% or about 30% of the time, broadly matching IMGT annotations. Most CMV-associated TCR beta chains appeared to be HLA-restricted in a later analysis, and the HLA associations seemed to be driven largely by CMV exposure. A later genetic analysis associated a missense DCLRE1C variant with V-gene and J-gene trimming of TCR beta chains, and an independent cohort replicated the association. The authors suggested that the approach could potentially be generalized to other disease states and immunological phenotypes. Only TCR beta chains were sequenced in this cohort, and the absence of alpha or paired-chain data limited detectable features. A later analysis associated 15,000 to 20,000 TCR beta sequences with specific HLA alleles at a false discovery rate of 0.05.

From cysteine to phenylalanine, the CDR3 is 17 amino acids long. The read is trimmed to its CDR3 DNA, 51 bases read in frame from base 1. CDR1 SGHRS and CDR2 YFSETQ are derived from the germline V gene. After removal of 4 bases from V and 10 bases from J, the junction retains 18 bases not matched to a gene. The library relied on the immunoSEQ multiplex PCR assay. The multiplex PCR relied on a mix of 60 forward primers for TCR Vbeta segments and 13 reverse primers for TCR Jbeta segments. The CDR3 region of rearranged TCR beta genes was amplified from genomic DNA with a multiplex PCR assay. On the Illumina HiSeq System, the amplified TCR beta libraries were sequenced as 87-base-pair reads. As for the authors' bioinformatics: In a later analysis, some 80 million unique TCR beta chains were counted across the approximately 670 repertoires, and around 11 million of these chains were shared by at least two donors. To remove PCR and sequencing errors, raw reads were error-corrected and collapsed into unique sequences using a nearest-neighbor algorithm that merged closely related sequences. To assign V, D and J gene segments, CDR3 sequences were aligned to IMGT reference sequences. Each retained sequence needed at least a six-nucleotide match to both a V gene segment and a J gene segment. Rearrangements were called productive when the CDR3 lacked stop codons and stayed in frame with V and J; all others were non-productive. Following IMGT convention, CDR3 was defined as the stretch from the second conserved V-encoded cysteine up to the conserved J-encoded phenylalanine. The earlier analysis of 587 of the donors excluded sequences that lacked an unambiguous match to a single V gene segment. An earlier analysis of about 590 of the donors classified V segments as functional when productive rearrangements were above 56.7% and as segregating when the standard deviation between donors was above 5%. A statistical classification framework was built for diagnosing cytomegalovirus status from the catalog of TCR beta chain sequences. A later analysis assigned V and J genes by comparing TCR nucleotide sequences with IMGT/GENE-DB human TR gene sequences. Using the TCRdist pipeline, a later analysis assigned CDR3 sequences along with most-parsimonious VDJ recombination scenarios. In a later analysis, each TCR beta chain was defined by its CDR3 amino acid sequence together with its V-gene family, and reads lacking a unique V-gene family were excluded. A later analysis removed roughly 590 highly shared, low-generation-probability nucleotide sequences to deal with suspected cross-contamination and a sequencing artifact. In a later analysis, a clonal expansion index for each public chain was calculated from normalized within-repertoire ranks of inferred template counts. A later analysis computed generation probabilities with a VDJ recombination model fitted to out-of-frame rearrangements, and checked the results against IGoR. In a later analysis, hypergeometric tests were used to score TCR-TCR, TCR-HLA and TCR-CMV co-occurrence, with a repertoire-size bias correction applied to TCR pairs. False discovery rates were estimated in a later analysis by permuting HLA or CMV assignments 20 times. In a later analysis, co-occurring TCRs were grouped using DBSCAN, and TCRdist sequence similarity was added for clustering within HLA-allele-positive subsets. For co-occurrence clustering, repertoires with fewer than 30,000 or more than 120,000 public chains were excluded, along with 5 or 6 repertoires with anomalous nucleotide sharing. Here the immuneACCESS table is served through TCRdb, limited to in-frame sequences with V and J called. Missing clones are a known gap in these copies; in checked studies unresolved V genes cover under half, and the rest lacks a known reason. V and J calls and clone size follow that table, whereas D and trimming were derived from the DNA. Across this sample there are 55,000 to 75,000 clones, with around 80% seen only once. About 3% of the sample is taken by the ten largest.

As to this clone: Its binding antigen is unknown. Base-call qualities are not available, and no considerably larger clone is one nucleotide away.

The cohort was made up of around 720 healthy bone marrow donors. Cohort members were all nominally healthy when sampled, although unrecorded immune exposures were likely present. The donor tested CMV seropositive, placing the donor among the roughly 270 seropositive members of the cohort. A peripheral blood sample was provided by each donor, and peripheral blood mononuclear cells were used for TCR beta sequencing. The Qiagen DNeasy Blood Extraction Kit was used to extract genomic DNA from the blood cell samples. The chain uses TRBV5-1 and TRBJ1-1, with 11 bases aligning to TRBD1. What was sequenced was PBMCs. This receptor was identified in a girl aged 5-17 years in good health and CMV-seropositive. The encoded CDR3 is CASSVMPAGQGVNGAFF. The nucleotides read TGCGCCAGCAGCGTGATGCCCGCGGGACAGGGGGTAAATGGAGCTTTCTTT.